This T cell receptor (beta chain) was obtained from a study of blood T cells in healthy people across ages. Concerning this clonotype: One junction end disagrees with the germline gene, perhaps due to a read error.

The CDR3 extends over 17 amino acids. Germline V gives CDR1 KGHSH, CDR2 LQKENI. Using a J-beta primer mix together with a sample-barcoded 5' primer, a second PCR was run for roughly 6 to 12 cycles. One entry per CDR3 protein results from TCRdb running MiXCR on the 5' RACE reads. The repertoire holds around 1,700,000 distinct CDR3 sequences, with 28% as singletons. The rearrangement joins TRBV18 to TRBJ2-7; 13 bases line up with TRBD2. The source is a woman aged 30 to 39 in good health. Sequencing was done on a sample of blood. CDR3 in amino acids: CASSRGLAGDSSYGQYF. The CDR3, as DNA: TGTGCCAGCTCCCGCGGACTAGCGGGAGATAGCTCCTACGGGCAGTACTTC.